Listed below are T cell receptor beta chains from one sample, sequenced in a study of T cell responses to AZD1222 COVID-19 vaccine. The data were produced by immunoSEQ multiplex PCR, yet TCRdb's version contains in-frame clones alone and is incomplete. The sample yields 150,000 to 160,000 clones, 88% seen once. Sequences were derived from peripheral blood, sampled on day 0 of AZD1222 vaccination. These receptors originate from an adult in good health. CDR3s include the opening cysteine and the closing phenylalanine or tryptophan. D genes are given only for firm matches. Only some rows state a clone size, as once, few, many or a class for expanded clones.

TRBJ2-4,once,-,TRBV5-7,TGTGCCAGCAGCTTACAGGGTAGAGCCAAAAACATTCAGTACTTC,CASSLQGRAKNIQYF
TRBJ1-4,-,-,TRBV18,TGTGCCAGCTCACCACCAGAGGTCAGGGAAAAACTGTTTTTT,CASSPPEVREKLFF
TRBJ1-2,-,TRBD1,TRBV7-2,TGTGCCAGCAGCCAGCGGACAGGCTTGTATGGCTACACCTTC,CASSQRTGLYGYTF
TRBJ2-1,-,TRBD2,TRBV29-1,TGCAGCGTTGCGGGCGGGGGGTATGAGCAGTTCTTC,CSVAGGGYEQFF
TRBJ1-2,-,-,TRBV5-1,TGCGCCAGCAGCTTATATCAGGGCTCGGGAGGCTACACCTTC,CASSLYQGSGGYTF
TRBJ2-7,-,-,TRBV20-1,TGCAGTGCTAGTGGCAGGGCCTACGAGCAGTACTTC,CSASGRAYEQYF
TRBJ2-2,-,TRBD1,TRBV4-1,TGCGCCAGCAGCCAAGATGTGCTTTTGGGACAGGGGCTCACCGGGGAGCTGTTTTTT,CASSQDVLLGQGLTGELFF
TRBJ2-5,-,-,TRBV7-9,TGTGCCAGCAGCTTAAACACTGGCTCGGAGACCCAGTACTTC,CASSLNTGSETQYF
TRBJ1-2,-,-,TRBV29-1,TGCAGCGCCTCTGGGAGGGAGAACTATGGCTACACCTTC,CSASGRENYGYTF
TRBJ1-4,-,-,TRBV6-5,TGTGCCAGCAGGCCCGGGGGGGGGCGGAATGAAAAACTGTTTTTT,CASRPGGGRNEKLFF
TRBJ2-3,-,-,TRBV6-1,TGTGCCAGCAGTGAATACGGCAGCTCTAGCACAGATACGCAGTATTTT,CASSEYGSSSTDTQYF
TRBJ1-2,-,-,TRBV12-3/TRBV12-4,TGTGCCAGCAGTTACCCGGATGGCTACACCTTC,CASSYPDGYTF
TRBJ1-2,-,TRBD1,TRBV14,TGTGCCAGCAGCCAAGAAGTGTGGACAGGCGTACTTAACTATGGCTACACCTTC,CASSQEVWTGVLNYGYTF
TRBJ1-5,once,-,TRBV18,TGTGCCAGCTCACGGCAGGACAATCAGCCCCAGCATTTT,CASSRQDNQPQHF
TRBJ1-2,-,TRBD1,TRBV5-6,TGTGCCAGCAGCTTGGTGCGGGACAGCATATTGGGGTACTATGGCTACACCTTC,CASSLVRDSILGYYGYTF
TRBJ1-1,-,-,TRBV6-5,TGTGCCAGCACCTGGGGCTCCGAGACTGAAGCTTTCTTT,CASTWGSETEAFF
TRBJ1-2,-,-,TRBV2,TGTGCCAGCAGTGGATGGACTGACTATGGCTACACCTTC,CASSGWTDYGYTF
TRBJ2-3,-,TRBD2,TRBV25-1,TGTGCCAGCGCCGGACTAGAGGGAGGGAGAAGGTATTTT,CASAGLEGGRRYF
TRBJ2-2,-,TRBD1,TRBV7-6,TGTGCCAGCAGCACCCAGGGGGCAGGTACCGGGGAGCTGTTTTTT,CASSTQGAGTGELFF
TRBJ1-1,-,-,TRBV7-3,TGTGCCAGCAGCCTTGAAGGGACCGTGACTGAAGCTTTCTTT,CASSLEGTVTEAFF
TRBJ2-1,few,-,TRBV7-2,TGTGCCAGCAGGTTGGATGGTTCAAATGAGCAGTTCTTC,CASRLDGSNEQFF
TRBJ2-5,-,TRBD1,TRBV14,TGTGCCAGCAGCGTCCGGGACAGAGAGACCCAGTACTTC,CASSVRDRETQYF
TRBJ1-1,-,-,TRBV9,TGTGCCAGCAGCGTCCGGGGATGGAACACTGAAGCTTTCTTT,CASSVRGWNTEAFF